The T cell receptor (beta chain) described here comes from a study of T cells in Graves' hyperthyroidism and ophthalmopathy. Study overall: Peripheral blood was collected at initial diagnosis, before any treatment. The study's findings and limits: The majority of expanded thyroid clonotypes above 0.001 also appeared in blood.

This clonotype was seen ten or more times. The antigen remains undetermined. Trimming took 3 bases from V and 5 from J, leaving 15 bases between them. There are 15 residues in the CDR3. The V gene's germline CDR1 is LGHDT and CDR2 YNNKEL (reference sequence). Individuals with ophthalmopathy presented a Clinical Activity Score of at least 3, a NOSPECS grade of at least 4 and a duration under 3 months. PBMCs came from about 10 ml fresh peripheral blood. The source material, RNA transcripts, was used to amplify TCR beta CDR3 regions. HTBI primers were used for first-round RT-PCR of the TCR CDR3. Each CDR3 protein is one row after TCRdb ran MiXCR on the multiplex PCR reads. The sample comprises 550,000 to 600,000 distinct CDR3 sequences, approximately 14% of which are singletons, and over 6% rests with the top ten.

This receptor was taken from a woman between 18 and 30 years old with Graves' ophthalmopathy. This chain joins TRBV3-1 and TRBJ2-3; D perhaps matches TRBD1 (5 bases). Sample: blood. Here the CDR3 DNA reads TGTGCCAGCAGCCATAGTGGGGCCAAAGTAGATACGCAGTATTTT. The encoded protein is CASSHSGAKVDTQYF.